Each of the 30 T cell receptor beta chains below was sequenced from the same sample in a study of CD8 T cells in ankylosing spondylitis. TCRdb called the 5' RACE reads again in MiXCR, with one record for every CDR3 protein. This table holds 8,000 to 9,000 distinct CDR3 sequences, 3.9% found once. The material sequenced was blood, either unsorted or a sorted T cell fraction (not recorded which). The receptor source for this set is a female donor with ankylosing spondylitis or in good health (not recorded which).

This clonotype was found many times. The rearrangement uses TRBV9 and TRBJ2-3, with D possibly matching TRBD1 (6 bases). Germline V gene data show CDR1 as SGDLS and CDR2 as YYNGEE. Trimming left V 5 bases short and J 0 bases short, with 13 bases between. The length of the CDR3 is 15 residues. CDR3: CASRGPRGSTDTQYF. The DNA for the CDR3 is TGTGCCAGCAGAGGGCCCAGGGGTAGCACAGATACGCAGTATTTT.

The genes are TRBV9 and TRBJ2-7; D remains unclear. V shed 0 bases and J shed 0 bases, with 10 bases lying between them. The V gene's germline CDR1 is SGDLS and CDR2 YYNGEE. The CDR3 contains 15 residues. The CDR3 nucleotides are TGTGCCAGCAGCGTAGGTGGTTCCTCCTCCTACGAGCAGTACTTC. Protein sequence: CASSVGGSSSYEQYF. The whole variable domain, filled in from reference TRBV9 and TRBJ2-7, reads DSGVTQTPKHLITATGQRVTLRCSPRSGDLSVYWYQQSLDQGLQFLIQYYNGEERAKGNILERFSAQQFPDLHSELNLSSLELGDSALYFCASSVGGSSSYEQYFGPGTRLTVT.

By share, this clonotype ranks as medium-sized (0.01 to 0.1%). The V gene is TRBV9, the J gene TRBJ2-1; TRBD2 matches 15 bases. V lost 7 bases and J lost 8; bases outside the gene matches: 1. Germline lookup yields CDR1 SGDLS and CDR2 YYNGEE. The CDR3 covers 13 residues. CDR3 protein: CASGLAGGHEQFF. CDR3 coding DNA: TGTGCCAGCGGACTAGCGGGGGGGCATGAGCAGTTCTTC. The whole variable domain, remainder taken from reference TRBV9 and TRBJ2-1, is DSGVTQTPKHLITATGQRVTLRCSPRSGDLSVYWYQQSLDQGLQFLIQYYNGEERAKGNILERFSAQQFPDLHSELNLSSLELGDSALYFCASGLAGGHEQFFGPGTRLTVL.

This clonotype is judged medium-sized. This rearrangement joins TRBV9 to TRBJ1-2; the match to TRBD1 covers 7 bases. CDR3 length: 15 amino acids. Per the germline V gene, CDR1 is SGDLS and CDR2 is YYNGEE. Unmatched junction bases numbered 12, after V lost 3 bases and J lost 7 bases. The DNA of the CDR3 is TGTGCCAGCAGCGGCTCGACAGGGCTTGGTCGTGGCTACACCTTC. Its translation: CASSGSTGLGRGYTF.

This clonotype has ten or more counts. The chain is built from TRBV9 and TRBJ1-1; D is possibly TRBD1 (6 bases). The V gene lost 4 bases and the J gene lost 1 base, with 8 bases spanning the gap. The CDR3 consists of 13 residues. CDR1 is SGDLS and CDR2 is YYNGEE in the germline V gene. The CDR3 nucleotides read TGTGCCAGCAGCACGGACAGGAACACTGAAGCTTTCTTT. Amino acids: CASSTDRNTEAFF. Filled out from reference TRBV9 and TRBJ1-1, the complete variable domain reads DSGVTQTPKHLITATGQRVTLRCSPRSGDLSVYWYQQSLDQGLQFLIQYYNGEERAKGNILERFSAQQFPDLHSELNLSSLELGDSALYFCASSTDRNTEAFFGQGTRLTVV.

This clonotype counts as medium-sized (0.01 to 0.1%). This sequence joins TRBV9 and TRBJ2-7; D possibly corresponds to TRBD2 (5 bases). This CDR3 is 12 amino acids long. V was shortened by 4 bases and J by 3 bases, with 8 bases between the two germline ends. The germline gives CDR1 SGDLS, CDR2 YYNGEE. The DNA of the CDR3 is TGTGCCAGCAGCCCCCGGGGCTACGAGCAGTACTTC. It is translated as CASSPRGYEQYF.

This clonotype appeared many times. V and J are TRBV9 and TRBJ2-4, with D perhaps given as TRBD1 or TRBD2 (5 bases each). Germline V gene data show CDR1 as SGDLS and CDR2 as YYNGEE. The CDR3 loop spans 16 amino acids. V dropped 0 bases and J dropped 1 base, with 11 bases sitting between them. DNA of the CDR3: TGTGCCAGCAGCGTAGATGTGGGGGTGGCCAAAAACATTCAGTACTTC. It yields the protein CASSVDVGVAKNIQYF.

This clonotype was counted only a few times. The CDR3 region has the DNA TGTGCCAGCAGCGTAGCTCCACAGAGCTCCTACAATGAGCAGTTCTTC. This gives the protein CASSVAPQSSYNEQFF. The chain recombines TRBV9 with TRBJ2-1; no reliable D call. Per germline, CDR1 SGDLS and CDR2 YYNGEE. Trimming took 0 bases from V and 0 from J, leaving 10 bases between them. This CDR3 contains 16 residues.

This clonotype is medium-sized in the sample. This chain connects TRBV9 to TRBJ2-1, with D tentatively TRBD1 or TRBD2 (5 bases each). Trimming removed 4 bases from V and 2 bases from J, with 13 bases in between. Germline CDR1 and CDR2: SGDLS and YYNGEE. CDR3 size: 15 residues. The chain's CDR3 is CASSSRTGPYNEQFF. The CDR3 coding sequence is TGTGCCAGCAGCTCCCGGACGGGGCCCTACAATGAGCAGTTCTTC. The variable domain in full, with the rest retrieved from reference TRBV9 and TRBJ2-1, is DSGVTQTPKHLITATGQRVTLRCSPRSGDLSVYWYQQSLDQGLQFLIQYYNGEERAKGNILERFSAQQFPDLHSELNLSSLELGDSALYFCASSSRTGPYNEQFFGPGTRLTVL.

By proportion, this clonotype is medium-sized. This chain uses TRBV9 with TRBJ1-2; D is undetermined. Trimming left V 4 bases short and J 3 bases short, with 19 bases between. Germline CDR1 and CDR2: SGDLS and YYNGEE. The CDR3 sequence is 16 residues long. In DNA form, the CDR3 reads TGTGCCAGCAGCATATTTATGGGCCCTACATACTATGGCTACACCTTC. Amino acids: CASSIFMGPTYYGYTF. The entire variable domain, with the rest obtained from reference TRBV9 and TRBJ1-2, is as follows: DSGVTQTPKHLITATGQRVTLRCSPRSGDLSVYWYQQSLDQGLQFLIQYYNGEERAKGNILERFSAQQFPDLHSELNLSSLELGDSALYFCASSIFMGPTYYGYTFGSGTRLTVV.

V usage is TRBV9 and J usage is TRBJ2-3; possible D gene TRBD2, 6 bases. The CDR3 loop spans 17 amino acids. In germline, CDR1 is SGDLS, CDR2 YYNGEE. Trimming removed 1 base from V and 0 bases from J, with 15 bases in between. The CDR3, as DNA: TGTGCCAGCAGCGTATGGGCTATGGGGGGAAGCACAGATACGCAGTATTTT. This gives the protein CASSVWAMGGSTDTQYF.

This clonotype was seen more than once but under ten times. V usage is TRBV9 and J usage is TRBJ2-5; D may be TRBD2 (6 bases). Trimming left V 4 bases short and J 6 bases short, with 13 bases between. Germline CDR1 SGDLS, CDR2 YYNGEE. This CDR3 has 13 amino acids. The CDR3 DNA sequence: TGTGCCAGCAGCTTAGGAGGGGCCCAGACCCAGTACTTC. Encoded protein: CASSLGGAQTQYF.

The chain links TRBV9 to TRBJ2-4, with D perhaps being TRBD1 or TRBD2 (5 bases each). The CDR3 is made up of 13 amino acids. Germline lookup yields CDR1 SGDLS and CDR2 YYNGEE. Deletions cut 4 bases from V and 7 bases from J, with 12 bases between. CDR3 sequence reads: CASSHGTENIQYF. The CDR3 coding sequence is TGTGCCAGCAGCCACGGGACGGAGAACATTCAGTACTTC.

This clonotype was seen ten or more times. This sequence joins TRBV9 and TRBJ2-7; maybe TRBD2 (5 bases). The CDR3 runs to 14 residues. V lost 1 base and J 0 bases, leaving 8 bases between the germline ends. Looked up from germline, CDR1 is SGDLS and CDR2 is YYNGEE. CDR3 loop: CASSVWGDSYEQYF. The DNA for the CDR3 is TGTGCCAGCAGCGTATGGGGAGACTCCTACGAGCAGTACTTC.

This clonotype is medium-sized by share. The CDR3, as DNA: TGTGCCAGCAGTTTGGACGGAAGCTCCTACGAGCAGTACTTC. As protein: CASSLDGSSYEQYF. The chain recombines TRBV9 with TRBJ2-7, with unresolved D. Trimming removed 5 bases at V and 0 bases at J, with 12 bases between. Germline V CDR1 and CDR2: SGDLS, YYNGEE. The CDR3 is 14 residues long.

This clonotype has more than one count but fewer than ten. The rearrangement links TRBV9 to TRBJ1-1; 9 bases are shared with TRBD1. Trimming took 6 bases from V and 1 from J; bases not matched to a gene: 4. Germline loops: CDR1 SGDLS, CDR2 YYNGEE. CDR3 length: 14 amino acids. CDR3 DNA sequence: TGTGCCAGCAACCAACAGGGGGCGAACACTGAAGCTTTCTTT. Translation: CASNQQGANTEAFF.

The CDR3 region has the DNA TGTGCCAGCAGCCCGACTAGCTCCTACGAGCAGTACTTC. This sequence encodes CASSPTSSYEQYF. V is TRBV9 and J is TRBJ2-7; the D gene is possibly TRBD2 (6 bases). V was pared by 4 bases and J by 0 bases, with 8 bases between. The CDR3 extends over 13 amino acids. Germline assignment: CDR1 SGDLS and CDR2 YYNGEE.

This clonotype was seen ten or more times. CDR3 nucleotides: TGTGCCAGCAGCTCCGGGGGGACCACAGATACGCAGTATTTT. It encodes CASSSGGTTDTQYF. The chain is built from TRBV9 and TRBJ2-3; 7 bases line up with TRBD2. Germline assignment: CDR1 SGDLS and CDR2 YYNGEE. The junction had 4 bases not matched to a gene; V was cut back by 4 bases and J by 2 bases. The CDR3 is 14 amino acids.

At least ten counts were recorded for this clonotype. The chain recombines TRBV9 with TRBJ1-1; no definite D call. This CDR3 is 14 amino acids long. Trimming took off 0 bases at V and 2 bases at J, with 8 bases between the two ends. The germline CDR1 and CDR2 sequences are SGDLS and YYNGEE. The CDR3 nucleotides are TGTGCCAGCAGCGTAGTTGAGTATAACACTGAAGCTTTCTTT. Its protein product is CASSVVEYNTEAFF. Full variable domain (remainder filled in from reference TRBV9 and TRBJ1-1): DSGVTQTPKHLITATGQRVTLRCSPRSGDLSVYWYQQSLDQGLQFLIQYYNGEERAKGNILERFSAQQFPDLHSELNLSSLELGDSALYFCASSVVEYNTEAFFGQGTRLTVV.

The chain uses TRBV9 and TRBJ2-2; D not resolved. With 4 bases removed from V and 6 bases from J, the gap between germline ends came to 13 bases. CDR3 length: 14 amino acids. The V gene's germline CDR1 is SGDLS and CDR2 YYNGEE. The CDR3 bases are TGTGCCAGCAGCTTCCAAATCGGGTCCGGGGAGCTGTTTTTT. As protein: CASSFQIGSGELFF.

The table lists this clonotype with many counts. The chain couples TRBV9 to TRBJ1-1, with D possibly TRBD1 on 5 matching bases. The CDR3 extends over 15 amino acids. Trimming pared 2 bases from V and 4 bases from J, leaving 15 bases between. Per the germline V gene, CDR1 is SGDLS and CDR2 is YYNGEE. CDR3 DNA: TGTGCCAGCAGCGTTGGCTACGCCGGGGGCACTGAAGCTTTCTTT. It specifies CASSVGYAGGTEAFF.

This clonotype was observed a few times. This chain uses TRBV9 with TRBJ2-3; 8 nucleotides line up with TRBD2. The germline gives CDR1 SGDLS, CDR2 YYNGEE. V gave up 1 base and J gave up 1 base; unmatched junction bases: 5. CDR3 length: 16 residues. CDR3: CASSVPSGGGTDTQYF. CDR3 DNA sequence: TGTGCCAGCAGCGTACCGAGCGGGGGAGGCACAGATACGCAGTATTTT.

This clonotype was observed a handful of times. The rearrangement links TRBV9 to TRBJ2-5; TRBD2 is a possible D gene (5 bases). Germline CDR1 is SGDLS and CDR2 is YYNGEE. The length of the CDR3 is 13 residues. V lost 4 bases to trimming and J lost 7 bases, with 14 bases between them. This chain's CDR3 is CASSPRASGTQYF. CDR3 DNA: TGTGCCAGCAGCCCCCGGGCCAGCGGGACCCAGTACTTC.

This clonotype came up many times. This chain connects TRBV9 to TRBJ2-1; D remains ambiguous. CDR3 length equals 15 residues. Germline lookup yields CDR1 SGDLS and CDR2 YYNGEE. The V end lost 3 bases, the J end lost 1 base, and 11 bases lay between the germline ends. CDR3 sequence reads: CASSAVAVSYNEQFF. CDR3 DNA sequence: TGTGCCAGCAGCGCCGTGGCCGTATCCTACAATGAGCAGTTCTTC.

This clonotype has ten or more counts. The chain uses TRBV9 and TRBJ2-1, with D possibly TRBD2 on 6 matching bases. Germline values: CDR1 SGDLS, CDR2 YYNGEE. CDR3 length: 17 residues. Trimming removed 4 bases at V and 3 bases at J, with 20 bases between. The CDR3 nucleotides are TGTGCCAGCAGCCCCGCGGGGATGGAGGGGAACTACAATGAGCAGTTCTTC. Protein product: CASSPAGMEGNYNEQFF. Full variable domain (rest looked up from reference TRBV9 and TRBJ2-1): DSGVTQTPKHLITATGQRVTLRCSPRSGDLSVYWYQQSLDQGLQFLIQYYNGEERAKGNILERFSAQQFPDLHSELNLSSLELGDSALYFCASSPAGMEGNYNEQFFGPGTRLTVL.

In its sample, this clonotype is medium-sized (0.01 to 0.1%). This chain links TRBV9 with TRBJ1-4; no firm D call. Germline V gives CDR1 SGDLS, CDR2 YYNGEE. V lost 0 bases, J lost 0 bases, and 3 bases lay in between. The CDR3 has 14 amino acids. This chain's CDR3 is CASSVDSTNEKLFF. In DNA form, the CDR3 reads TGTGCCAGCAGCGTAGACTCAACTAATGAAAAACTGTTTTTT.

This clonotype was counted many times. The rearrangement joins TRBV9 to TRBJ1-1; D remains unclear. This CDR3 has 14 residues. The V end lost 0 bases, the J end lost 0 bases, and 6 bases lay between the germline ends. Per the germline V gene, CDR1 is SGDLS and CDR2 is YYNGEE. The CDR3 DNA is TGTGCCAGCAGCGTAGGTAATGTGAACACTGAAGCTTTCTTT. Translated: CASSVGNVNTEAFF.

This clonotype was detected only a few times. The chain has TRBV9 and TRBJ2-7, with 7 positions matching TRBD2. The CDR3 is made up of 16 amino acids. The V gene end was trimmed by 4 bases and the J gene end by 2 bases; junction bases not matched to a gene: 12. Per germline, CDR1 SGDLS and CDR2 YYNGEE. CDR3 residues: CASSPLAGRETYEQYF. For the CDR3, the DNA is TGTGCCAGCAGCCCCTTGGCGGGGAGGGAAACCTACGAGCAGTACTTC.

The sample holds many counts of this clonotype. The rearrangement joins TRBV9 to TRBJ2-2; no clear D. V was clipped by 4 bases and J by 4 bases, with 11 bases between them. This CDR3 region has 14 residues. Per the germline V gene, CDR1 is SGDLS and CDR2 is YYNGEE. CDR3 coding DNA: TGTGCCAGCAGCCCCGGCGGACCCACCGGGGAGCTGTTTTTT. It is translated as CASSPGGPTGELFF.

This clonotype qualifies as medium-sized. The chain couples TRBV9 to TRBJ1-1; D is perhaps TRBD1 (6 bases). Germline V gene data show CDR1 as SGDLS and CDR2 as YYNGEE. Trimming removed 4 bases at V and 0 bases at J, with 13 bases between. This CDR3 has 15 residues. The CDR3 bases are TGTGCCAGCAGCCAGAGGGGGACACTGAACACTGAAGCTTTCTTT. Translated: CASSQRGTLNTEAFF.